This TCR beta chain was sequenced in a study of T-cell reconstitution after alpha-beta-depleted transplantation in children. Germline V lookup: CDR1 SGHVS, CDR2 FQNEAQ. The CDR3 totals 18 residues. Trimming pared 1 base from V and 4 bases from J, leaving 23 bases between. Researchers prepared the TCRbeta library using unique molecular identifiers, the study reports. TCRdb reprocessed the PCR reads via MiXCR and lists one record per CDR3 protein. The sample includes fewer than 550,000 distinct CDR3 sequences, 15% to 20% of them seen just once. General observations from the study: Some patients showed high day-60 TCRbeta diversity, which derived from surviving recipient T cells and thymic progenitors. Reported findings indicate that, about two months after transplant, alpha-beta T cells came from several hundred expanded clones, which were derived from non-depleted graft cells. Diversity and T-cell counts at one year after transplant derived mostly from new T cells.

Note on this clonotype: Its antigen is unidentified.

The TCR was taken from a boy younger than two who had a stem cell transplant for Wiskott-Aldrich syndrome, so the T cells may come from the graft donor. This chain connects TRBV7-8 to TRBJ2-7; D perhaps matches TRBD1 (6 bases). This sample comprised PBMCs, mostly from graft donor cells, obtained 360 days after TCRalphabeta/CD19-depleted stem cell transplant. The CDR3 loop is CASSLEGVWSRGRYEQYF. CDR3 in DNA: TGTGCCAGCAGCTTAGAGGGGGTTTGGTCGAGGGGAAGGTACGAGCAGTACTTC.